Listed here are 21 T cell receptor beta chains from one sample, sequenced in a study of metastatic and nonmetastatic thyroid tumors. No patient received treatment before thyroid surgery. TCRdb re-called the PCR reads via MiXCR. The repertoire has tens of thousands of clones, 20% to 25% of them found once; the top ten carry around 13%. Sequencing was done on a sample of tumor tissue. The origin of the receptors is a female donor with papillary thyroid cancer or a benign thyroid nodule (not recorded which). Some clones in this sample may be carry-over from other donors' samples.

This clone was counted many times. In DNA, the CDR3 is TGTGCCAGCAGTGTGGTCGGCCCCTACGAGCAGTACTTC. Its protein product is CASSVVGPYEQYF. The V and J genes are TRBV2 and TRBJ2-7; D uncertain. V was clipped by 4 bases and J by 2 bases, with 9 bases between them. The CDR3 is 13 amino acids. In germline, CDR1 is SNHLY, CDR2 FYNNEI.

The gene calls are TRBV6-1 and TRBJ2-7; tentatively, D is TRBD1 (6 bases). The CDR3 runs to 14 residues. The germline gives CDR1 MNHNS, CDR2 SASEGT. V was clipped by 5 bases and J by 5 bases, with 16 bases between them. CDR3 protein: CASSPQGLWDEQYV. In DNA, the CDR3 is TGTGCCAGCAGTCCTCAGGGGCTATGGGACGAGCAGTACGTC.

The chain carries TRBV6-2 or TRBV6-3 and TRBJ2-3, with D tentatively TRBD1 (5 bases). This CDR3 has 13 residues. Per germline, CDR1 MNHEY and CDR2 SVGEGT. V lost 0 bases and J 12 bases, leaving 13 bases between the germline ends. CDR3 bases: TGTGCCAGCAGTTACTCGTCCCAGGGTACTCAGTATTTT. Translating it yields CASSYSSQGTQYF.

This clone has a handful of counts. This may be a read error: a much more frequent sequence differs by one nucleotide. This chain joins TRBV20-1 and TRBJ1-5; 7 nucleotides line up with TRBD1. The germline V gene encodes CDR1 DFQATT and CDR2 SNEGSKA (reference sequence). The CDR3 loop spans 12 amino acids. The CDR3: CSATRGNPPQHF. CDR3 nucleotide sequence: TGCAGTGCTACCAGGGGGAATCCGCCCCAGCATTTT.

This clone was seen more than once but under ten times. V is TRBV6-6 and J is TRBJ2-3; TRBD2 might be the D (6 bases). The CDR3 contains 17 residues. V was clipped by 2 bases and J by 1 base, with 16 bases between them. The V gene's germline CDR1 is MNHNY and CDR2 SVGAGI (reference sequence). Here the CDR3 DNA reads TGTGCCAGCAGTTACGGGGCGGGGAAAGTGGGCACAGATACGCAGTATTTT. It yields the protein CASSYGAGKVGTDTQYF.

At least ten counts were recorded for this clone. The gene calls are TRBV7-2 and TRBJ2-2; TRBD2 matches 7 bases. Trimming removed 1 base from V and 2 bases from J; junction bases left unmatched: 4. CDR3 length equals 16 residues. Germline-derived CDR1 and CDR2 are SGHTA and FQGNSA. The CDR3 protein is CASSLGGRANTGELFF. The CDR3 nucleotides read TGTGCCAGCAGCTTAGGGGGGAGGGCAAACACCGGGGAGCTGTTTTTT.

This clone was observed a handful of times. The chain is built from TRBV6-4 and TRBJ2-1; D gene uncertain. The CDR3 covers 13 residues. Germline assignment: CDR1 MRHNA and CDR2 SNTAGT. Trimming took 2 bases from V and 0 from J, leaving 2 bases between them. In nucleotides, the CDR3 is TGTGCCAGCAGTGACAACTCCTACAATGAGCAGTTCTTC. As protein: CASSDNSYNEQFF.

The J gene is TRBJ2-3, the V gene TRBV7-2; no clear D gene. Trimming pared 0 bases from V and 4 bases from J, leaving 5 bases between. CDR1 SGHTA and CDR2 FQGNSA come from the germline V gene. The CDR3 has 13 amino acids. The CDR3: CASSLADADTQYF. CDR3 DNA: TGTGCCAGCAGCTTAGCGGACGCAGATACGCAGTATTTT.

In this sample, this clone turned up a few times. The chain employs TRBV2 and TRBJ1-2; no clear D. This CDR3 has 14 residues. Germline V CDR1 and CDR2: SNHLY, FYNNEI. Trimming cost V 4 bases and J 2 bases, with 11 bases left between them. In DNA form, the CDR3 reads TGTGCCAGCAGTGGGGCCCACCGAAACTATGGCTACACCTTC. The encoded protein is CASSGAHRNYGYTF.

The chain joins TRBV7-8 to TRBJ2-7; 8 bases align to TRBD2. Germline V gene lookup returns CDR1 SGHVS and CDR2 FQNEAQ. V shed 4 bases, J shed 3 bases, and the junction held 11 bases outside the gene matches. This CDR3 comprises 16 residues. The CDR3 DNA is TGTGCCAGCAGCTCCGGAAGCGGGAGTGCTATCTACGAGCAGTACTTC. It translates to CASSSGSGSAIYEQYF.

This clone was detected only a few times. The chain links TRBV6-6 to TRBJ1-1; possibly TRBD1 for D (5 bases). Per germline, CDR1 MNHNY and CDR2 SVGAGI (reference sequence). This CDR3 is built from 15 residues. V lost 0 bases and J 4 bases, leaving 12 bases between the germline ends. CDR3 coding DNA: TGTGCCAGCAGTTACTCCCCCCAGGGTTTCACTGAAGCTTTCTTT. Residues: CASSYSPQGFTEAFF.

This clone has a handful of counts. J is TRBJ1-1 and V is TRBV29-1; a possible D gene is TRBD1 (6 bases). The CDR3 runs 14 residues. The V gene lost 3 bases and the J gene lost 1 base, with 12 bases spanning the gap. CDR1 and CDR2 from the germline V gene are SQVTM and ANQGSEA. CDR3 protein: CSVDWGAWNTEAFF. For the CDR3, the DNA is TGCAGCGTTGATTGGGGGGCCTGGAACACTGAAGCTTTCTTT.

In its sample, this clone was seen a few times. The V and J genes are TRBV6-2 or TRBV6-3 and TRBJ2-7; D is perhaps TRBD1 (6 bases). The germline CDR1 and CDR2 sequences are MNHEY and SVGEGT. CDR3 length equals 12 residues. The ends were cut back, 7 bases at V and 4 bases at J, with 11 bases in the middle. The DNA of the CDR3 is TGTGCCAGCAAACACCAGGGGTACGAGCAGTACTTC. Amino acids: CASKHQGYEQYF.

This clone occurred many times. This rearrangement joins TRBV5-6 to TRBJ2-3; D is perhaps TRBD1 (6 bases). Germline loops: CDR1 SGHDT, CDR2 YYEEEE. The CDR3 runs to 18 residues. V lost 4 bases, J lost 0 bases, and 21 bases lay in between. This CDR3 is CASSRNLDRKKSTDTQYF. The CDR3 DNA reads TGTGCCAGCAGCCGCAACCTGGACAGAAAAAAAAGCACAGATACGCAGTATTTT.

This clone was counted ten times or more. J is TRBJ2-7 and V is TRBV11-3; D call uncertain. Trimming cost V 1 base and J 5 bases, with 9 bases left between them. The germline gives CDR1 SGHNT, CDR2 YENEEA. The CDR3 length is 13 residues. The CDR3 region is CASSLGPEHEQYF. DNA of the CDR3: TGTGCCAGCAGCTTAGGTCCGGAACACGAGCAGTACTTC.

The chain recombines TRBV20-1 with TRBJ1-2; tentatively, D is TRBD1 (5 bases). Trimming removed 6 bases at V and 2 bases at J, with 19 bases between. The CDR3 has 15 amino acids. Germline CDR1 reads DFQATT; CDR2 reads SNEGSKA (reference sequence). The CDR3 protein is CSAPRQFVANYGYTF. The CDR3 nucleotides are TGCAGTGCCCCTCGACAGTTTGTCGCCAACTATGGCTACACCTTC.

The chain uses TRBV20-1 and TRBJ2-1; 11 bases line up with TRBD2. V lost 8 bases, J lost 7 bases, and 10 bases stayed unmatched. The CDR3 spans 14 residues. CDR1 and CDR2 (germline): DFQATT, SNEGSKA (reference sequence). DNA of the CDR3: TGCAGTACCAAAACTAGCGGGAGACCGAATGAGCAGTTCTTC. It specifies CSTKTSGRPNEQFF.

This clone was observed many times. This sequence joins TRBV19 and TRBJ2-1, with TRBD2 matching over 13 bases. CDR3 length: 14 amino acids. Germline CDR1 LNHDA, CDR2 SQIVND (reference sequence). The trim removed 8 bases at V and 7 bases at J, leaving 5 bases unmatched. CDR3 DNA: TGTGCCAGTGGACTAGCGGGAGCTGTGAATGAGCAGTTCTTC. It codes for CASGLAGAVNEQFF.

V and J are TRBV5-1 and TRBJ1-1; weak D call: TRBD1 (6 bases). The CDR3 sequence is 14 residues long. The V end was cut by 0 bases, the J end by 10 bases, with 16 bases between. Germline CDR1 is SGHRS and CDR2 is YFSETQ. The CDR3 region is CASSLAAGALPAFF. The CDR3 DNA reads TGCGCCAGCAGCTTGGCCGCGGGGGCGCTCCCAGCTTTCTTT. The whole variable domain, filled in from reference TRBV5-1 and TRBJ1-1, reads KAGVTQTPRYLIKTRGQQVTLSCSPISGHRSVSWYQQTPGQGLQFLFEYFSETQRNKGNFPGRFSGRQFSNSRSEMNVSTLELGDSALYLCASSLAAGALPAFFGQGTRLTVV.

This rearrangement joins TRBV3-1 to TRBJ1-4; no clear D gene. Germline V gives CDR1 LGHDT, CDR2 YNNKEL (reference sequence). The CDR3 has 11 residues. Deletions cut 0 bases from V and 11 bases from J, with 4 bases between. In nucleotides, the CDR3 is TGTGCCAGCAGCCAAGATACCAAACTGTTTTTT. Its translation: CASSQDTKLFF.

Only a few counts were recorded for this clone. This chain uses TRBV12-3 or TRBV12-4 with TRBJ2-7; 7 nucleotides agree with TRBD1. Germline trimming cut 6 bases from V and 3 bases from J; bases unmatched to any gene: 5. The CDR3 contains 13 residues. This chain's CDR3 is CASSQGQVYEQYF. DNA of the CDR3: TGTGCCAGCAGCCAAGGACAGGTCTACGAGCAGTACTTC.